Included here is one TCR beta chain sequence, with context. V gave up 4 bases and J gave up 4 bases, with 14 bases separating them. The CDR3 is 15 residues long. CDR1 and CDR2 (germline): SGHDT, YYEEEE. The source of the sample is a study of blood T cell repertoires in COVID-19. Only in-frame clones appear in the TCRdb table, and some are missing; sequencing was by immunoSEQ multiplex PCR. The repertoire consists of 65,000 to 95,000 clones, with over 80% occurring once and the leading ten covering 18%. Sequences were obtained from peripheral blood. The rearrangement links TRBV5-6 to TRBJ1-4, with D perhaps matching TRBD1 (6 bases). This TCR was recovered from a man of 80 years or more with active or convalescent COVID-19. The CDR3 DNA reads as TGTGCCAGCAGCCTACCGGGACACCTTAATGAAAAACTGTTTTTT. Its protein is CASSLPGHLNEKLFF. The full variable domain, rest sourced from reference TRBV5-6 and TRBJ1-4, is DAGVTQSPTHLIKTRGQQVTLRCSPKSGHDTVSWYQQALGQGPQFIFQYYEEEERQRGNFPDRFSGHQFPNYSSELNVNALLLGDSALYLCASSLPGHLNEKLFFGSGTQLSVL.